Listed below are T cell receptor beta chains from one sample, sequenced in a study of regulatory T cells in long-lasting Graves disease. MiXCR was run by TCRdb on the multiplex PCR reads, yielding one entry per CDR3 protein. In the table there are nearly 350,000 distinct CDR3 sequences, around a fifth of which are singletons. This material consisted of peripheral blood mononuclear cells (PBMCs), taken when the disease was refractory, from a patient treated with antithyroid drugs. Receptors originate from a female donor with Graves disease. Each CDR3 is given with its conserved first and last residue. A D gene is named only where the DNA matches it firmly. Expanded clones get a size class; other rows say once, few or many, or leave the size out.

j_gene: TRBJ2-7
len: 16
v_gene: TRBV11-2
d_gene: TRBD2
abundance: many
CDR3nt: TGTGCCAGCAGCTTAGATCTCGCGGGGGGGCGGTACGAGCAGTACTTC
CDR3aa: CASSLDLAGGRYEQYF

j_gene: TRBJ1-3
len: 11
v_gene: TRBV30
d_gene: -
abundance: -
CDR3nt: TGTGCCTGGAGTGTAGCAGCAACCATATATTTT
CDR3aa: CAWSVAATIYF

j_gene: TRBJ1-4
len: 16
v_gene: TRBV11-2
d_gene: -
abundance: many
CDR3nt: TGTGCCAGCAGCTTAGATGTCAGGGAGGAGGATGAAAAACTGTTTTTT
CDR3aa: CASSLDVREEDEKLFF

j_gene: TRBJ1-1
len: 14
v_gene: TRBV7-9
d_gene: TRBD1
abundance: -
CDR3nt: TGTGCCAGCAGCTTTCAGGGGGCAAACACTGAAGCTTTCTTT
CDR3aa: CASSFQGANTEAFF

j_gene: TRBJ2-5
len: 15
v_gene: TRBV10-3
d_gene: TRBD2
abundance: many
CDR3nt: TGTGCCATCAGTGGGGAAGCGGGGGGCCAAGAGACCCAGTACTTC
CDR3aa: CAISGEAGGQETQYF

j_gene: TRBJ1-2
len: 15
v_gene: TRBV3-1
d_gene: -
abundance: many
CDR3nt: TGTGCCAGCAGCCAAGATCGTGAGTATAACTATGGCTACACCTTC
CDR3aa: CASSQDREYNYGYTF

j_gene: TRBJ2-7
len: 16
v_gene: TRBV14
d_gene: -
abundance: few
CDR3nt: TGTGCCAGCAGCCAAGATTGGGCTAATCGGCCCTACGAGCAGTACTTC
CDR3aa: CASSQDWANRPYEQYF

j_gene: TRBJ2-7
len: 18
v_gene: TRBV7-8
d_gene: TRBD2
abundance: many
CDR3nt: TGTGCCAGCAGCTTAGGGAGGGAACTAGCGGTACAAAGGTACGAGCAGTACTTC
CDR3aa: CASSLGRELAVQRYEQYF

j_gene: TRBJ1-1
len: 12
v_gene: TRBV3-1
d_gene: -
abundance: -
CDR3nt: TGTGCCAGCAGCCAAGGTCGACGGGAAGCTTTCTTT
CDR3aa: CASSQGRREAFF

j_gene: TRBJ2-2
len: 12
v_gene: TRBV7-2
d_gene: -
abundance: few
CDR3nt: TGTGCCACGGCTCGTGGCACCGGGGAGCTGTTTTTT
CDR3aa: CATARGTGELFF

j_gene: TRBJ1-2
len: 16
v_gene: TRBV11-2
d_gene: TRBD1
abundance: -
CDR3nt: TGTGCCAGCAGCTTCGCCAGACAGGGGGCGAACTATGGCTACACCTTC
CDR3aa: CASSFARQGANYGYTF

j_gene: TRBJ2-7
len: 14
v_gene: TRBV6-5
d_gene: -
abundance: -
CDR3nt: TGTGCCAGCAGTTACGGGGGTCCGCCCTACGAGCAGTACTTC
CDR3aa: CASSYGGPPYEQYF

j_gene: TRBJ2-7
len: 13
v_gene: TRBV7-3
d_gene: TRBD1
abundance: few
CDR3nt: TGTGCCAGCAGCTCGACAGGGGCAGGGGAGCAGTACTTC
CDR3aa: CASSSTGAGEQYF

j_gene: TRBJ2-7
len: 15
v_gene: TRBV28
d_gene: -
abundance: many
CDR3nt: TGTGCCAGCATCAACGGGGCAGGGGCTGCCTACGAGCAGTACTTC
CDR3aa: CASINGAGAAYEQYF

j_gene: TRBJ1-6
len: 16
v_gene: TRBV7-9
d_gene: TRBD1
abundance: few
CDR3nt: TGTGCCAGCAGCCAGGGACAGGGGACGGGAAATTCACCCCTCCACTTT
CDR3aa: CASSQGQGTGNSPLHF

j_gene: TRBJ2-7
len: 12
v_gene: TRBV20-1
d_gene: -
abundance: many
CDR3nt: TGCAGTGCCCCGACGGAAACCTACGAGCAGTACTTC
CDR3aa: CSAPTETYEQYF

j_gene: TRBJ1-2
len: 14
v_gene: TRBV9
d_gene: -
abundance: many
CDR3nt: TGTGCCAGCAGCGTGGGGGACACAGACTATGGCTACACCTTC
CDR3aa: CASSVGDTDYGYTF

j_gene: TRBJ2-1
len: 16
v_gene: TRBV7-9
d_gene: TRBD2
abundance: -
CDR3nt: TGTGCCAGCAGCTCACGACTAGCGGGAGTATCCGATGAGCAGTTCTTC
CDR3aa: CASSSRLAGVSDEQFF

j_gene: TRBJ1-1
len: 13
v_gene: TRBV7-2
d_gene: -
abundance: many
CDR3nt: TGTGCCAGCAACCTTGATCTGAACACTGAAGCTTTCTTT
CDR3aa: CASNLDLNTEAFF

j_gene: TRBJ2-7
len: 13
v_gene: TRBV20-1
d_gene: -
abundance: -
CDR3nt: TGCAGTCCTAGAGGGCAGGGGCCGGGGGAGCAGTACTTC
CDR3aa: CSPRGQGPGEQYF

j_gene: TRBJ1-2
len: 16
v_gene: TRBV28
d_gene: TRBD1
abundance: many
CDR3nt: TGTGCCAGCAGTTTGAACCCGGGACAGGGGATTCTTGGCTACACCTTC
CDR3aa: CASSLNPGQGILGYTF

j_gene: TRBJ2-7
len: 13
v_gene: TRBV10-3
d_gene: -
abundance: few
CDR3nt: TGTGCCATCAGTCCGACAGAGTCCTACGAGCAGTACTTC
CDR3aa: CAISPTESYEQYF

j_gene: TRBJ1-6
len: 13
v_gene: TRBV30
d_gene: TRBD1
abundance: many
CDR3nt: TGTGCCTGGAGAGGGCAGGGGGGTTCACCCCTCCACTTT
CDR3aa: CAWRGQGGSPLHF

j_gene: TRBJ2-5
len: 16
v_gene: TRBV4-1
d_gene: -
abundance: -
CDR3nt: TGCGCCAGCAGCCAAGATTCAGGGGATCCTTTAGAGACCCAGTACTTC
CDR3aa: CASSQDSGDPLETQYF

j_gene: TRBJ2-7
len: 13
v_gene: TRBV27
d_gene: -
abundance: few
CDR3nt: TGTGCCAGCAGCACGACGCTCTCCTACGAGCAGTACTTC
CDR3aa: CASSTTLSYEQYF

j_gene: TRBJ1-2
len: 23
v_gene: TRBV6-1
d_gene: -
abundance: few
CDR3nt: TGTGCCAGCAGTGAAACAATCTACCATATCGGCCCGTTTCCCGGCTATGGTGGCTATGGCTACACCTTC
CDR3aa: CASSETIYHIGPFPGYGGYGYTF

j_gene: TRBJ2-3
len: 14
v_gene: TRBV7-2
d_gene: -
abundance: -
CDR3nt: TGTGCCAGCAGCTTAGCAGCGGGCGCAGATACGCAGTATTTT
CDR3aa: CASSLAAGADTQYF

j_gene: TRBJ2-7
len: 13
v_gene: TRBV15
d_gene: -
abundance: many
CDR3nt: TGTGCCACCAGCAGAGATGGTCAATACGAGCAGTACTTC
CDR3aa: CATSRDGQYEQYF

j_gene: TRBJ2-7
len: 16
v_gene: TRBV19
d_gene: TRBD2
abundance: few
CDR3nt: TGTGCCAGTAGTATGACTAGCGGGAGGTTTCTGTACGAGCAGTACTTC
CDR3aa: CASSMTSGRFLYEQYF

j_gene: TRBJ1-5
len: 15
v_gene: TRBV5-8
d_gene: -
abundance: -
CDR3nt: TGTGCCAGCAGCTTGGGCAGGGTCTTTCCTCAGCCCCAGCATTTT
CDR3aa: CASSLGRVFPQPQHF

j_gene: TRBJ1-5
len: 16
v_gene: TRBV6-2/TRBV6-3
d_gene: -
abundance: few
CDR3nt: TGTGCCAGCAGTGAGGGTTCGTCAAATAGCAATCAGCCCCAGCATTTT
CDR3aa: CASSEGSSNSNQPQHF

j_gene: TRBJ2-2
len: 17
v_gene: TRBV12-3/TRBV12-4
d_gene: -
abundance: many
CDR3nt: TGTGCCAGCAGTTCCCAGATCCTGACTACGAACACCGGGGAGCTGTTTTTT
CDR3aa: CASSSQILTTNTGELFF

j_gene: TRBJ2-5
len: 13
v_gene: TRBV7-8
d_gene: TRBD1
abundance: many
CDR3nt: TGTGCCAGCAGTGCAACAGGGGGGGAGACCCAGTACTTC
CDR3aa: CASSATGGETQYF

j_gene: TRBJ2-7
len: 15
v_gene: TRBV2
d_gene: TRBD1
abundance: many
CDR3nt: TGTGCCAGCAGGGGGGCCGGGACAGGGGAGTACGAGCAGTACTTC
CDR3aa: CASRGAGTGEYEQYF

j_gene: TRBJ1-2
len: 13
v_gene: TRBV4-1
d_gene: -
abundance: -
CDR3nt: TGCGCCAGCAGCCGCCGTTTTGAGAGTGGCTACACCTTC
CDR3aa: CASSRRFESGYTF

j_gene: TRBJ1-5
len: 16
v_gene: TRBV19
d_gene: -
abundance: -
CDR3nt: TGTGCCAGTTGGGGTGTATTGGGGGGGAGCAATCAGCCCCAGCATTTT
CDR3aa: CASWGVLGGSNQPQHF

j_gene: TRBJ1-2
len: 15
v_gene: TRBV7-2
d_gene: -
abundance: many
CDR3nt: TGTGCCAGCAGCTTAGTTTCGGGGAGGCCCTCTGGCTACACCTTC
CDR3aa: CASSLVSGRPSGYTF

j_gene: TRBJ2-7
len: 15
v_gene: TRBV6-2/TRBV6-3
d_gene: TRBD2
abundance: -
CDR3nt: TGTGCCAGCAGCGGACTGGGCGGGAGCTCCTACGGGCAGTACTTC
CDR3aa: CASSGLGGSSYGQYF

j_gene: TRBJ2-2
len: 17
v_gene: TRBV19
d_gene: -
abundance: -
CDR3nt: TGTGCCAGTAGTAGAGGGCCTCCCGCGCGGGCGGGCGGGGAGCTGTTTTTT
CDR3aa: CASSRGPPARAGGELFF

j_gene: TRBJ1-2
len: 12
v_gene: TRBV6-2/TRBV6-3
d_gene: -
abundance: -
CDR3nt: TGTGCCAGCAGTTCGGACGGGAAGGGCTACACCTTC
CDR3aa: CASSSDGKGYTF

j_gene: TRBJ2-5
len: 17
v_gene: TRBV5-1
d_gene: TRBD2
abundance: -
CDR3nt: TGCGCCAGCAGCGATGGACTAGCGGGGACCCTCCAAGAGACCCAGTACTTC
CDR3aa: CASSDGLAGTLQETQYF